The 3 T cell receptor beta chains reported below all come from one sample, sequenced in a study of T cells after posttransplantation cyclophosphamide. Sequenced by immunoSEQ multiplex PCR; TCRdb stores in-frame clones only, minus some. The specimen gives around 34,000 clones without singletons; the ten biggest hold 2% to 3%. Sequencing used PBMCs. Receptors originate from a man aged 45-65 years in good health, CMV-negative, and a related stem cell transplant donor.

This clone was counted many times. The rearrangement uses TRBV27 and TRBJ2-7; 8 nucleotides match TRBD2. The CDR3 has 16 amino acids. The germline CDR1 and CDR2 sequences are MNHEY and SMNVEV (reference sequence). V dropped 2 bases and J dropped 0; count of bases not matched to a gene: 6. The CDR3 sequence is CASSLISSGFSYEQYF. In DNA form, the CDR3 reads TGTGCCAGCAGTTTAATCTCTAGCGGGTTCTCCTACGAGCAGTACTTC.

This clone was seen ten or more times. The CDR3 DNA reads TGTGCCAGCAGTTACTCAGGACAGGATCAGTACTTC. Protein sequence: CASSYSGQDQYF. This chain links TRBV6-5 with TRBJ2-4, with TRBD1 identical over 7 bases. The germline V gene has CDR1 MNHEY and CDR2 SVGAGI. The CDR3 has 12 residues. The trim removed 0 bases at V and 12 bases at J, leaving 2 bases unmatched.

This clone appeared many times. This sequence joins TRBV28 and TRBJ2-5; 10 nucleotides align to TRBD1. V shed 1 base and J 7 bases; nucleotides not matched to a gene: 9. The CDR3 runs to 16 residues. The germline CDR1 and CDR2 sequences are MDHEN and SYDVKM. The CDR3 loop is CASSLSGTGERGTQYF. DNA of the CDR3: TGTGCCAGCAGTTTATCCGGGACAGGGGAGAGGGGGACCCAGTACTTC.